This T cell receptor beta chain was sequenced for a study of patients and donors after allogeneic stem cell transplantation. V lost 1 base, J lost 1 base, and 0 bases stayed unmatched. The CDR3 contains 15 residues. One entry per CDR3 protein results from TCRdb running MiXCR on the RT-PCR reads. Seen here are roughly 40,000 distinct CDR3 sequences, around a third observed once, and the top ten hold around 72%. This clonotype was observed a handful of times. The material sequenced was blood, either unsorted or a sorted T cell fraction (not recorded which). The origin of this receptor is a human donor who was either an allogeneic HSCT recipient or a stem cell or donor lymphocyte infusion donor (not recorded which). It is not recorded whose cells these are; they may come from a transplant donor. This chain uses TRBV12-3 or TRBV12-4 with TRBJ2-3; 9 bases align to TRBD2. The CDR3 loop reads CASSLGTSGTDTQYF. The CDR3 DNA reads TGTGCCAGCAGTTTAGGGACTAGCGGCACAGATACGCAGTATTTT.